A single sample gave rise to the 13 T cell receptor beta chains below, sequenced in a study of T-cell reconstitution after alpha-beta-depleted transplantation in children. As it was prepared, the TCRbeta library received unique molecular identifiers. TCRdb called the PCR reads again in MiXCR, with one record for every CDR3 protein. The table records a few hundred thousand distinct CDR3 sequences, approximately 23% of them present only once. The source material was PBMCs, mostly from graft donor cells, sampled 180 days after TCRalphabeta/CD19-depleted stem cell transplant. The origin of the receptors is a male patient aged 10 to 17 who had a stem cell transplant for acute lymphoblastic leukemia, so the T cells may come from the graft donor.

The chain has TRBV12-3 or TRBV12-4 and TRBJ2-1; the D gene is possibly TRBD2 (5 bases). CDR3 length: 15 residues. V was shortened by 5 bases and J by 7 bases, with 18 bases between the two germline ends. CDR3 in amino acids: CASSRVGEVKNEQFF. The CDR3 DNA is TGTGCCAGCAGTCGCGTCGGGGAAGTTAAAAATGAGCAGTTCTTC.

This clonotype has a handful of counts. The J gene is TRBJ2-2, the V gene TRBV12-3 or TRBV12-4; D gene unclear. This CDR3 is built from 14 residues. Between the trimmed V and J ends, which lost 5 bases and 3 bases, there was a span of 10 bases. CDR3 sequence: CASSPWAYTGELFF. CDR3 in DNA: TGTGCCAGCAGTCCTTGGGCCTACACCGGGGAGCTGTTTTTT.

The chain joins TRBV6-1 to TRBJ1-5, with 8 bases that match TRBD1. The CDR3 loop spans 14 amino acids. Trimming removed 6 bases from V and 2 bases from J; junction bases left unmatched: 3. Per the germline V gene, CDR1 is MNHNS and CDR2 is SASEGT. This chain's CDR3 is CASSQGAGNQPQHF. Here the CDR3 DNA reads TGTGCCAGCAGCCAGGGGGCCGGCAATCAGCCCCAGCATTTT.

The rearrangement uses TRBV12-3 or TRBV12-4 and TRBJ1-2, with D tentatively TRBD1 (5 bases). Deletions cut 2 bases from V and 8 bases from J, with 15 bases between. The CDR3 length is 14 residues. The CDR3 loop is CASSLSSGQDGYTF. The CDR3 coding sequence is TGTGCCAGCAGTTTATCCTCGGGGCAGGACGGCTACACCTTC.

The chain couples TRBV10-3 to TRBJ2-7; TRBD1 matches 7 bases. The CDR3 runs to 15 residues. Germline CDR1 reads ENHRY; CDR2 reads SYGVKD. V lost 6 bases, J lost 0 bases, and 8 bases stayed unmatched. CDR3: CAISPMTGYSYEQYF. CDR3 in DNA: TGTGCCATCAGCCCTATGACAGGGTACTCCTACGAGCAGTACTTC.

The chain carries TRBV29-1 and TRBJ2-1; TRBD2 aligns across 7 bases. CDR3 length: 15 amino acids. V shed 4 bases and J 0 bases; nucleotides not matched to a gene: 6. Germline CDR1 is SQVTM and CDR2 is ANQGSEA. CDR3 DNA: TGCAGCGTTGTGTCGGGGGAGGGCTCCTACAATGAGCAGTTCTTC. Its translation: CSVVSGEGSYNEQFF.

This clonotype turned up a few times. The V call is TRBV20-1, the J call TRBJ1-5; D gene unclear. The CDR3 sequence is 14 residues long. Germline assignment: CDR1 DFQATT and CDR2 SNEGSKA (reference sequence). Trimming stripped 5 bases from V and 3 bases from J, with 14 bases between. CDR3 amino acids: CSAYPGLHNQPQHF. CDR3 DNA: TGCAGTGCTTACCCGGGCCTTCACAATCAGCCCCAGCATTTT.

This clonotype was counted between two and nine times. The CDR3 here is CASSLLWASVADTQYF. The CDR3 DNA follows: TGTGCCAGCAGCTTACTTTGGGCTAGCGTGGCAGATACGCAGTATTTT. The chain links TRBV7-2 to TRBJ2-3, with D possibly being TRBD2 (6 bases). Germline V gene lookup returns CDR1 SGHTA and CDR2 FQGNSA. Trimming pared 2 bases from V and 4 bases from J, leaving 16 bases between. The CDR3 runs 16 residues. Variable domain in full (rest from reference TRBV7-2 and TRBJ2-3): GAGVSQSPSNKVTEKGKDVELRCDPISGHTALYWYRQSLGQGLEFLIYFQGNSAPDKSGLPSDRFSAERTGGSVSTLTIQRTQQEDSAVYLCASSLLWASVADTQYFGPGTRLTVL.

This clonotype was seen only a few times. V gene TRBV9 combines with J gene TRBJ2-3; 9 positions match TRBD2. Germline V gene data show CDR1 as SGDLS and CDR2 as YYNGEE. The CDR3 spans 17 residues. V lost 0 bases, J lost 2 bases, and 7 bases stayed unmatched. This chain's CDR3 is CASSVDPAGGVTDTQYF. The CDR3 nucleotides read TGTGCCAGCAGCGTAGACCCAGCGGGAGGAGTCACAGATACGCAGTATTTT.

This clonotype has more than one count but fewer than ten. This chain joins TRBV6-5 and TRBJ2-5; the D gene is possibly TRBD1 (5 bases). V lost 2 bases, J lost 0 bases, and 13 bases lay in between. The CDR3 is 16 amino acids. In germline, CDR1 is MNHEY, CDR2 SVGAGI. CDR3 coding DNA: TGTGCCAGCAGTTACGGGGCAGGGTCTCACCAAGAGACCCAGTACTTC. It encodes CASSYGAGSHQETQYF.

The genes are TRBV7-9 and TRBJ1-5, with a tentative D call TRBD1 (5 bases). Germline loops: CDR1 SEHNR, CDR2 FQNEAQ (reference sequence). This CDR3 contains 15 residues. Deletions cut 2 bases from V and 6 bases from J, with 14 bases between. The CDR3 nucleotides read TGTGCCAGCAGCTTATGGCCAAATGGGGGTCAGCCCCAGCATTTT. As protein: CASSLWPNGGQPQHF. The complete variable domain, with remaining parts taken from reference TRBV7-9 and TRBJ1-5, reads DTGVSQNPRHKITKRGQNVTFRCDPISEHNRLYWYRQTLGQGPEFLTYFQNEAQLEKSRLLSDRFSAERPKGSFSTLEIQRTEQGDSAMYLCASSLWPNGGQPQHFGDGTRLSIL.

For the CDR3, the DNA is TGTGCCAGCAGTTTGGACGAATCCTACGAGCAGTACTTC. This encodes CASSLDESYEQYF. The V and J genes are TRBV12-3 or TRBV12-4 and TRBJ2-7; D ambiguous. The CDR3 length is 13 residues. V gave up 3 bases and J gave up 1 base, with 7 bases separating them.

This clonotype was seen only once. This chain connects TRBV9 to TRBJ2-1, with TRBD1 identical over 7 bases. The CDR3 is made up of 14 amino acids. Germline CDR1 is SGDLS and CDR2 is YYNGEE. The junction had 4 bases not matched to a gene; V was cut back by 0 bases and J by 7 bases. In nucleotides, the CDR3 is TGTGCCAGCAGCGTAGCTGACAGGGTTAATGAGCAGTTCTTC. This encodes CASSVADRVNEQFF.